This entry lists 3 T cell receptor beta chains sequenced from one sample in a study of molecular identifiers for immune sequencing clone quantification. TCRdb fed the PCR reads into MiXCR, producing one record per CDR3 protein. Among about 510,000 distinct CDR3 sequences listed, around 21% were seen once. Sequences were obtained from naive CD8+ T cells from blood, with Jurkat cell RNA spiked in. Subset specified: FACS-sorted CD8+CD4-CCR7+CD45RA+ naive T cells. The receptors shown here come from a human donor in good health. Some libraries in this study had Jurkat cell RNA spiked in.

There are many counts of this clonotype. The chain has TRBV13 and TRBJ2-3; 8 bases map to TRBD1. This CDR3 spans 16 amino acids. Per germline, CDR1 PRHDT and CDR2 FYEKMQ (reference sequence). Germline trimming cut 0 bases from V and 3 bases from J; bases unmatched to any gene: 5. The CDR3 sequence: CASSLGRDRWTDTQYF. The CDR3 bases are TGTGCCAGCAGCTTAGGCCGGGACAGGTGGACAGATACGCAGTATTTT.

Worth noting for this clonotype: Given a much more abundant clone one base away, this may be a read error. J is TRBJ1-4 and V is TRBV12-3 or TRBV12-4, with D perhaps matching TRBD1 (6 bases). Trimming removed 5 bases at V and 8 bases at J, with 18 bases between. CDR3 length: 15 residues. This chain's CDR3 is CASSAFRDNVEKLFF. The CDR3, as DNA: TGTGCCAGCAGTGCATTTAGGGACAACGTGGAAAAACTGTTTTTT.

This clonotype came up a few times. The rearrangement links TRBV11-2 to TRBJ2-1; no clear D. The CDR3 contains 17 residues. Germline CDR1 and CDR2: SGHAT and FQNNGV. Trimming took 0 bases from V and 3 from J, leaving 15 bases between them. This CDR3 is CASSLDGPEHGYNEQFF. In nucleotides, the CDR3 is TGTGCCAGCAGCTTAGACGGGCCCGAGCATGGCTACAATGAGCAGTTCTTC.